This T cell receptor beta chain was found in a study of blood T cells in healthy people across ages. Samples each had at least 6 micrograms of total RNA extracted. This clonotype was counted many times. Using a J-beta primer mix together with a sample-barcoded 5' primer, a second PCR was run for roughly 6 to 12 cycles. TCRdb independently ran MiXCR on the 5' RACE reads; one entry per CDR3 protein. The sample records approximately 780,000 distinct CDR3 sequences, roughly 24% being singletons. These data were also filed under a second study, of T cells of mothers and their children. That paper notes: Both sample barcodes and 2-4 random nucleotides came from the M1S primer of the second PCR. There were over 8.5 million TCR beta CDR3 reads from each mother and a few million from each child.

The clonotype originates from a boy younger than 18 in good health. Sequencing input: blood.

CDR3 residues: CASSLGDRYNEQFF. The CDR3 nucleotides read TGCGCCAGCAGCTTGGGGGACAGATACAATGAGCAGTTCTTC. The V gene is TRBV5-1, the J gene TRBJ2-1, with 7 bases aligning to TRBD1. V was clipped by 0 bases and J by 4 bases; unmatched bases: 1. In germline, CDR1 is SGHRS, CDR2 YFSETQ. The CDR3 contains 14 residues.